The 8 T cell receptor beta chains below were found in one sample sequenced in a study of early T cells in non-severe SARS-CoV-2 infection. Each CDR3 protein gets one entry after TCRdb re-called the 5' RACE reads with MiXCR. The table lists about 76,000 distinct CDR3 sequences, 15% to 19% of them singletons. The sequenced sample consisted of whole blood. The receptors derive from an adult who was a healthcare worker with PCR-confirmed SARS-CoV-2 infection or an uninfected control (not recorded which).

This clonotype was observed a few times. The chain joins TRBV29-1 to TRBJ2-7; D perhaps matches TRBD2 (6 bases). CDR3 length: 13 residues. The germline gives CDR1 SQVTM, CDR2 ANQGSEA. V gave up 1 base and J gave up 3 bases, with 10 bases separating them. The CDR3 region is CSVEGSGGYEQYF. In DNA form, the CDR3 reads TGCAGCGTTGAAGGTTCCGGGGGCTACGAGCAGTACTTC.

This clonotype was counted only a few times. A junction boundary mismatches the germline segment, possibly from a read error. The V gene is TRBV5-1, the J gene TRBJ2-5, with unresolved D. CDR3 length equals 12 residues. Germline V gives CDR1 SGHRS, CDR2 YFSETQ. This CDR3 reads CASSLGEDTQYF. DNA of the CDR3: TGCGCCAGCAGCTTAGGAGAAGACACCCAGTACTTC.

This clonotype occurred many times. Relative to the germline gene, one junction end is altered; a read error may explain this. The rearrangement joins TRBV20-1 to TRBJ1-5; unclear D gene. This CDR3 region has 16 residues. CDR1 DFQATT and CDR2 SNEGSKA come from the germline V gene (reference sequence). CDR3 DNA: TGCAGTGCTAGAGGAGCCGCCCCTACTTTCAATAAGCCCCAGCATTTT. Amino acids: CSARGAAPTFNKPQHF.

This clonotype was picked up a small number of times. J is TRBJ1-1 and V is TRBV3-1; D remains unclear. The germline gives CDR1 LGHDT, CDR2 YNNKEL (reference sequence). The CDR3 runs 12 residues. The V end lost 4 bases, the J end lost 7 bases, and 10 bases lay between the germline ends. The CDR3 protein is CASSLLRDEAFF. CDR3 in DNA: TGTGCCAGCAGCCTCTTGCGGGATGAAGCTTTCTTT. Looking up the rest from reference TRBV3-1 and TRBJ1-1 gives the full variable domain: DTAVSQTPKYLVTQMGNDKSIKCEQNLGHDTMYWYKQDSKKFLKIMFSYNNKELIINETVPNRFSPKSPDKAHLNLHINSLELGDSAVYFCASSLLRDEAFFGQGTRLTVV.

This chain links TRBV4-3 with TRBJ1-1; D is uncertain. The CDR3 runs 14 residues. Germline lookup yields CDR1 LGHNA and CDR2 YSLEER. V lost 2 bases to trimming and J lost 4 bases, with 11 bases between them. CDR3 sequence reads: CASSQTRWITEAFF. For the CDR3, the DNA is TGCGCCAGCAGCCAAACCCGATGGATCACTGAAGCTTTCTTT.

V is TRBV6-1 and J is TRBJ2-7, with D possibly TRBD2 on 5 matching bases. V shed 1 base and J shed 6 bases, with 16 bases lying between them. This CDR3 has 15 residues. CDR1 MNHNS and CDR2 SASEGT come from the germline V gene. This CDR3 is CASSEGGLANPEQYF. CDR3 DNA: TGTGCCAGCAGTGAAGGAGGGCTAGCAAACCCCGAGCAGTACTTC.

The chain employs TRBV29-1 and TRBJ2-7; D is unresolved. The CDR3 length is 13 residues. Trimming stripped 0 bases from V and 5 bases from J, with 11 bases between. Germline CDR1 is SQVTM and CDR2 is ANQGSEA. CDR3 sequence: CSVEDHAGNEQYF. The CDR3 bases are TGCAGCGTTGAAGATCACGCCGGTAACGAGCAGTACTTC.

This clonotype came up a few times. This chain joins TRBV7-9 and TRBJ2-3; D is ambiguous. Per the germline V gene, CDR1 is SEHNR and CDR2 is FQNEAQ (reference sequence). CDR3 length equals 13 residues. Trimming removed 6 bases from V and 1 base from J, with 8 bases in between. The CDR3 DNA reads as TGTGCCAGCAGTCCCGAGCGCACAGATACGCAGTATTTT. This encodes CASSPERTDTQYF.